This T cell receptor (beta chain) was documented in a study of T cell responses to AZD1222 COVID-19 vaccine. Produced via immunoSEQ multiplex PCR; TCRdb's table is partial and in-frame only. The data contain 180,000 or so clones, roughly 92% of them singletons. Study-level findings and limits: Baseline antibody screening turned up just a handful of seropositive AZD1222 recipients. Donors skewed white British and female; clonal diversity was possibly underestimated. The study found Spike-specific TCR breadth and depth rose after two AZD1222 doses. Reportedly, nearly half of unique spike TCRs recognized epitopes outside B.1.351/B.1.1.7 mutations.

This CDR3 comprises 16 residues. V lost 5 bases and J lost 0, with 14 bases in between. From germline, CDR1 is SEHNR and CDR2 FQNEAQ (reference sequence). Points on this clone: Its antigen is not known.

This sequence joins TRBV7-9 and TRBJ1-3; no clear D. This receptor was taken from an adult who received the AZD1222 COVID-19 vaccine. Material: peripheral blood, obtained 28 days after the second AZD1222 dose. In DNA form, the CDR3 reads TGTGCCAGCAGCCCCACGGCGTTAAACTCTGGAAACACCATATATTTT. Amino acids: CASSPTALNSGNTIYF.